Shown below are 22 T cell receptor beta chains from a single sample sequenced in a study of T cell responses to AZD1222 COVID-19 vaccine (dated by TCRdb to the early 2020s). Taken with the paper, the label for time point translates to: baseline before first vaccination. Library creation used the immunoSEQ multiplex PCR assay. TCRdb retrieved this table from immuneACCESS and kept in-frame rearrangements only. Not all clones are present; in checked studies, unresolved V genes account for under half, and no reason is known for the remainder. Present in this sample are around 140,000 clones, 92% of which were seen just once. The ten top clones hold under 4% of the sample. The source was peripheral blood, collected on day 0 of AZD1222 vaccination. All receptors derive from an adult in good health.

This chain connects TRBV28 to TRBJ2-1; perhaps TRBD1 as D (5 bases). This CDR3 is built from 16 residues. The germline V gene has CDR1 MDHEN and CDR2 SYDVKM. Between the trimmed V and J ends, which lost 4 bases and 8 bases, there was a span of 21 bases. Here the CDR3 reads CASSSQVGRVIDEQFF. CDR3 sequence (DNA): TGTGCCAGCAGTTCTCAAGTGGGGCGAGTCATCGATGAGCAGTTCTTC.

This rearrangement joins TRBV5-4 to TRBJ1-2, with 7 bases fitting TRBD1. This CDR3 has 12 residues. Germline V gene data show CDR1 as SGHNT and CDR2 as YYREEE (reference sequence). V gave up 5 bases and J gave up 6 bases; unmatched junction bases: 4. CDR3: CASSRDRDGYTF. CDR3 coding DNA: TGTGCCAGCAGTCGAGACAGGGATGGCTACACCTTC.

The V gene is TRBV7-6, the J gene TRBJ2-1, with unresolved D. Germline CDR1 SGHVS, CDR2 FNYEAQ. V lost 1 base and J lost 9, with 7 bases in between. The CDR3 consists of 12 residues. This CDR3 is CASSLVWIEQFF. CDR3 nucleotide sequence: TGTGCCAGCAGCTTAGTTTGGATTGAGCAGTTCTTC.

The J gene is TRBJ1-6, the V gene TRBV4-1, with no clear D. Per germline, CDR1 MGHRA and CDR2 YSYEKL. Trimming shortened V by 0 bases and J by 9 bases, and 12 bases separated the two germline ends. CDR3 length: 15 residues. CDR3 sequence (DNA): TGCGCCAGCAGCCAAGATGAGGCTCGAGGTTCACCCCTCCACTTT. Protein sequence: CASSQDEARGSPLHF.

This clone has only one observation. The chain joins TRBV6-1 to TRBJ2-5; D not resolved. In germline, CDR1 is MNHNS, CDR2 SASEGT. The CDR3 is 16 residues long. V lost 4 bases, J lost 5 bases, and 20 bases lay in between. The CDR3, as DNA: TGTGCCAGCAGTGGTCCCTCAAATCTGGCGTCGGAGACCCAGTACTTC. Translation gives CASSGPSNLASETQYF.

The V gene is TRBV12-3 or TRBV12-4, the J gene TRBJ1-4, with D unresolved. V shed 3 bases and J shed 7 bases, with 6 bases lying between them. CDR3 length equals 12 residues. The CDR3 region has the DNA TGTGCCAGCAGTTTGCGGGGTGAAAAACTGTTTTTT. It encodes CASSLRGEKLFF.

This chain uses TRBV7-2 with TRBJ2-7; D unresolved. V was pared by 1 base and J by 5 bases, with 9 bases between. The CDR3 length is 13 residues. The germline CDR1 and CDR2 sequences are SGHTA and FQGNSA. As DNA, the CDR3 is TGTGCCAGCAGCTTAGGTCGTGGGGACGAGCAGTACTTC. Its translation: CASSLGRGDEQYF.

This clone has just a few counts. The V gene is TRBV10-3, the J gene TRBJ1-1; D call uncertain. Germline lookup yields CDR1 ENHRY and CDR2 SYGVKD. CDR3 length equals 13 residues. Trimming pared 6 bases from V and 1 base from J, leaving 9 bases between. DNA for the CDR3: TGTGCCATCAGCCGCGATAAGAACACTGAAGCTTTCTTT. Translated: CAISRDKNTEAFF.

Comments on this clone: Other nucleotide sequences from this sample produce the same CDR3. The rearrangement joins TRBV5-1 to TRBJ2-3; 7 bases align to TRBD2. V was clipped by 1 base and J by 3 bases; unmatched bases: 5. The germline CDR1 and CDR2 sequences are SGHRS and YFSETQ. The CDR3 runs 15 residues. The chain's CDR3 is CASSLRGVRTDTQYF. Written as DNA, the CDR3 is TGCGCCAGCAGCTTGCGGGGGGTTCGAACAGATACGCAGTATTTT.

V is TRBV28 and J is TRBJ1-2; TRBD1 is a possible D gene (6 bases). Per the germline V gene, CDR1 is MDHEN and CDR2 is SYDVKM. This CDR3 comprises 15 residues. The V and J ends lost 2 bases and 6 bases respectively, with 16 bases between them. DNA of the CDR3: TGTGCCAGCAGTTTAATGGCAGGGGTGAAGGATGGCTACACCTTC. It translates to CASSLMAGVKDGYTF.

About this clone: Other DNA sequences in this specimen translate into the identical CDR3. The chain recombines TRBV12-3 or TRBV12-4 with TRBJ1-5; D unresolved. V dropped 3 bases and J dropped 4 bases, with 7 bases sitting between them. The CDR3 consists of 13 residues. CDR3 loop: CASSFGGNQPQHF. DNA for the CDR3: TGTGCCAGCAGTTTCGGAGGGAATCAGCCCCAGCATTTT.

The chain couples TRBV19 to TRBJ2-7; D ambiguous. V was pared by 5 bases and J by 0 bases, with 8 bases between. The CDR3 has 13 amino acids. Germline loops: CDR1 LNHDA, CDR2 SQIVND (reference sequence). CDR3 amino acids: CASSPPSSYEQYF. The CDR3 region has the DNA TGTGCCAGTAGTCCCCCGTCCTCCTACGAGCAGTACTTC.

The chain recombines TRBV18 with TRBJ1-1, with a possible D match to TRBD1 (6 bases). Trimming shortened V by 4 bases and J by 1 base, and 13 bases separated the two germline ends. CDR1 is KGHSH, CDR2 LQKENI, per germline. This CDR3 spans 15 amino acids. The CDR3 nucleotides read TGTGCCAGCTCACATCGACAGGCGAAGAACACTGAAGCTTTCTTT. Translation: CASSHRQAKNTEAFF.

The rearrangement links TRBV6-6 to TRBJ1-3; tentatively, D is TRBD1 (5 bases). V shed 0 bases and J shed 4 bases, with 7 bases lying between them. CDR3 length: 14 residues. Looked up from germline, CDR1 is MNHNY and CDR2 is SVGAGI (reference sequence). The CDR3 DNA reads TGTGCCAGCAGTTACTCCCAGGGCGGAAACACCATATATTTT. Protein: CASSYSQGGNTIYF.

This chain links TRBV7-3 with TRBJ1-5; a weak D match, TRBD1 (6 bases). V was clipped by 6 bases and J by 3 bases, with 18 bases between them. This CDR3 region has 16 residues. Per the germline V gene, CDR1 is SGHTA and CDR2 is FQGTGA. Here the CDR3 reads CASSGGAQILNQPQHF. The CDR3 DNA reads TGTGCCAGCAGTGGGGGGGCACAGATACTCAATCAGCCCCAGCATTTT.

The rearrangement links TRBV19 to TRBJ2-7; D is ambiguous. This CDR3 has 14 residues. V gave up 5 bases and J gave up 2 bases, with 13 bases separating them. Germline V gene data show CDR1 as LNHDA and CDR2 as SQIVND (reference sequence). As DNA, the CDR3 is TGTGCCAGTAGTGCCCCCGGCGAGACCTACGAGCAGTACTTC. It translates to CASSAPGETYEQYF.

The chain links TRBV24-1 to TRBJ2-7, with TRBD1 matching 7 bases. V dropped 3 bases and J dropped 2; count of bases not matched to a gene: 6. The germline V gene encodes CDR1 KGHDR and CDR2 SFDVKD. CDR3 length: 15 amino acids. CDR3 loop: CATSDPDRAPYEQYF. CDR3 nucleotide sequence: TGTGCCACCAGTGATCCCGACAGGGCCCCCTACGAGCAGTACTTC.

This clone showed up just a few times. The chain links TRBV5-6 to TRBJ1-2; D is unresolved. Germline loops: CDR1 SGHDT, CDR2 YYEEEE. The V end lost 4 bases, the J end lost 8 bases, and 15 bases lay between the germline ends. This CDR3 comprises 13 residues. In DNA, the CDR3 is TGTGCCAGCAGCCAGATTTTTAGCCGGGGCTACACCTTC. This gives the protein CASSQIFSRGYTF.

V gene TRBV6-5 combines with J gene TRBJ2-1; 8 nucleotides agree with TRBD1. CDR1 is MNHEY and CDR2 is SVGAGI in the germline V gene. Losses at the gene ends were 2 bases for V and 5 bases for J; bases not matched to a gene: 2. The CDR3 runs 14 residues. The CDR3 loop reads CASSYRTGNNEQFF. In DNA, the CDR3 is TGTGCCAGCAGTTACCGGACAGGGAACAATGAGCAGTTCTTC.

The chain employs TRBV5-6 and TRBJ2-1, with 9 bases that match TRBD2. The CDR3 runs to 16 residues. Trimming took 4 bases from V and 1 from J; bases not matched to a gene: 6. Germline CDR1 SGHDT, CDR2 YYEEEE. In DNA, the CDR3 is TGTGCCAGCAGCCTTAGCGGGAGCCATTCCTACAATGAGCAGTTCTTC. It codes for CASSLSGSHSYNEQFF.

The rearrangement uses TRBV27 and TRBJ2-2; 9 bases are a match to TRBD2. J gave up 1 base and V 6 bases, and 3 bases lay outside the gene matches. This CDR3 comprises 15 residues. Germline V gene sequence: CDR1 MNHEY, CDR2 SMNVEV (reference sequence). The CDR3 sequence: CASRKLAGNTGELFF. DNA of the CDR3: TGTGCCAGCAGAAAACTAGCGGGGAACACCGGGGAGCTGTTTTTT.

V usage is TRBV6-6 and J usage is TRBJ1-5; possible D gene TRBD1, 6 bases. The V gene lost 0 bases and the J gene lost 7 bases, with 13 bases spanning the gap. The CDR3 is made up of 15 amino acids. The germline V gene has CDR1 MNHNY and CDR2 SVGAGI (reference sequence). The CDR3: CASSYSRGASQPQHF. CDR3 nucleotides: TGTGCCAGCAGTTACTCGAGGGGGGCAAGCCAGCCCCAGCATTTT.